There are many counts of the clone carrying this T cell receptor (beta chain). Its antigen is not known. Prior to thyroid surgery, none of the patients had received any treatment. TCRdb re-called clones from the PCR reads using MiXCR. Here the sample spans under 20,000 clones, 26% being singletons. This sample was included in a study of metastatic and nonmetastatic thyroid tumors. Across the study: Across peripheral blood and tumor or nodule tissue samples taken from malignant and benign thyroid patients, the repertoires were compared with one another. Whole-study findings and limits: Benign nodules reportedly had significantly lower TCR beta diversity than malignant thyroid tumors in blood and tumor.

The sequence was obtained from a female donor with papillary thyroid cancer or a benign thyroid nodule (not recorded which). Some clones in this sample may be carry-over from other donors' samples. The sample taken for sequencing was tumor tissue.

CDR3 region: CASSAGTGYGYTF. The CDR3 DNA is TGTGCCAGCAGTGCGGGGACAGGCTATGGCTACACCTTC. The rearrangement uses TRBV2 and TRBJ1-2; 8 bases agree with TRBD1. CDR1 is SNHLY, CDR2 FYNNEI, per germline. Trimming took 4 bases from V and 4 from J; bases not matched to a gene: 2. This CDR3 is built from 13 residues.